Presented here are 8 T cell receptor beta chains from one specimen sequenced in a study of OX40 agonist ivuxolimab in advanced cancers. Libraries were prepared by immunoSEQ multiplex PCR; TCRdb keeps only in-frame clonotypes and omits some of them. The data show almost 70,000 clones, with 90% to 95% seen just once and 0.25% to 0.3% held by the top ten. The material was CD4+ or CD8+ T cells sorted from blood, obtained in a trial of the OX40 agonist ivuxolimab. These receptors were taken from an adult with an advanced solid tumor such as melanoma, head and neck, liver or kidney cancer.

The rearrangement uses TRBV11-2 and TRBJ2-3; D call uncertain. The length of the CDR3 is 16 residues. CDR1 and CDR2 (germline): SGHAT, FQNNGV. V was clipped by 1 base and J by 0 bases, with 11 bases between them. The CDR3 sequence is CASSLAGDSSTDTQYF. The CDR3 nucleotides are TGTGCCAGCAGCTTAGCTGGGGATTCAAGCACAGATACGCAGTATTTT.

V gene TRBV28 combines with J gene TRBJ2-1; 7 nucleotides line up with TRBD2. After removal of 9 bases from V and 6 bases from J, the junction contained 11 bases not matched to a gene. CDR1 and CDR2 from the germline V gene are MDHEN and SYDVKM. This CDR3 comprises 14 residues. CDR3 DNA sequence: TGTGCCAGTAGCACCTTCCGGGGGGTCAATGAGCAGTTCTTC. Translation: CASSTFRGVNEQFF.

V and J are TRBV28 and TRBJ2-7, with D hard to call. Germline-derived CDR1 and CDR2 are MDHEN and SYDVKM. V was trimmed by 5 bases and J by 2 bases, leaving 19 bases between them. This CDR3 is 16 amino acids long. CDR3 bases: TGTGCCAGCAGTACCCCAGCAGGCGAGAGAACCTACGAGCAGTACTTC. Its protein product is CASSTPAGERTYEQYF. The full variable domain, completed using reference TRBV28 and TRBJ2-7, is DVKVTQSSRYLVKRTGEKVFLECVQDMDHENMFWYRQDPGLGLRLIYFSYDVKMKEKGDIPEGYSVSREKKERFSLILESASTNQTSMYLCASSTPAGERTYEQYFGPGTRLTVT.

The V gene is TRBV7-9, the J gene TRBJ1-3; 7 bases line up with TRBD1. Per the germline V gene, CDR1 is SEHNR and CDR2 is FQNEAQ (reference sequence). The ends lost 9 bases at V and 4 bases at J; junction bases unmatched: 12. CDR3 length: 15 amino acids. The DNA for the CDR3 is TGTGCCAGTCTTTTGACAGGGATTACCGGAAACACCATATATTTT. Its protein is CASLLTGITGNTIYF.

The V call is TRBV5-1, the J call TRBJ2-5; TRBD2 matches 7 bases. The germline CDR1 and CDR2 sequences are SGHRS and YFSETQ. J gave up 4 bases and V 0 bases, and 6 bases lay outside the gene matches. This CDR3 contains 15 residues. The CDR3 bases are TGCGCCAGCAGCTTGGCGTTGTCGGGGGGAGAGACCCAGTACTTC. This encodes CASSLALSGGETQYF.

CDR3 in DNA: TGTGCCAGCAGTTTGTACAGCACGGAAAGGGGCTACACCTTC. This sequence encodes CASSLYSTERGYTF. The rearrangement joins TRBV28 to TRBJ1-2; D ambiguous. Germline values: CDR1 MDHEN, CDR2 SYDVKM. The length of the CDR3 is 14 residues. V shed 3 bases and J shed 8 bases, with 16 bases lying between them.

This chain uses TRBV5-6 with TRBJ2-3, with 10 bases aligning to TRBD1. Germline V lookup: CDR1 SGHDT, CDR2 YYEEEE. V trimming: 2 bases; J trimming: 3 bases; junction bases outside the gene matches: 6. The CDR3 contains 16 residues. The CDR3 loop is CASSFARDRGTDTQYF. For the CDR3, the DNA is TGTGCCAGCAGCTTCGCGCGGGACAGGGGTACAGATACGCAGTATTTT.

This rearrangement joins TRBV6-4 to TRBJ1-2; TRBD1 aligns across 8 bases. Trimming cost V 3 bases and J 7 bases; bases outside gene matches: 10. CDR1 and CDR2 (germline): MRHNA, SNTAGT. CDR3 length: 15 amino acids. CDR3 nucleotide sequence: TGTGCCAGCAGTGAAAATCATGGGACAGGCAGTGGCTACACCTTC. Translation gives CASSENHGTGSGYTF.